The 28 T cell receptor beta chains below were found in one sample sequenced in a study of graft-versus-host responses after intestinal transplantation. The repertoire was sequenced with immunoSEQ multiplex PCR; TCRdb's copy has only in-frame clones and lacks some. In the table there are 80,000 to 95,000 clones, 80% to 95% of which are singletons. Their recognized antigens are unknown. The material sequenced was unstimulated CD8+ T cells sorted from spleen or lymph node cells, taken before intestinal transplant. The receptors were gathered from a human donor who received an intestinal transplant.

The chain uses TRBV2 and TRBJ2-7, with 11 bases that match TRBD2. V shed 5 bases and J 2 bases; nucleotides not matched to a gene: 5. The CDR3 is 15 residues long. Germline-derived CDR1 and CDR2 are SNHLY and FYNNEI. The CDR3 region is CASSTLAGGAYEQYF. CDR3 bases: TGTGCCAGCAGTACGTTAGCGGGGGGGGCCTACGAGCAGTACTTC.

CDR3 protein: CASSQDADSLSQYF. As DNA, the CDR3 is TGCGCCAGCAGCCAAGATGCGGACAGTCTTTCGCAGTATTTT. The chain couples TRBV4-1 to TRBJ2-3; weak D call: TRBD1 (6 bases). V dropped 0 bases and J dropped 10 bases, with 14 bases sitting between them. The V gene's germline CDR1 is MGHRA and CDR2 YSYEKL. The CDR3 runs 14 residues.

The J gene is TRBJ2-1, the V gene TRBV9; 9 nucleotides line up with TRBD2. V was pared by 0 bases and J by 6 bases, with 7 bases of the junction left unmatched. Germline V lookup: CDR1 SGDLS, CDR2 YYNGEE. CDR3 length: 16 residues. CDR3 coding DNA: TGTGCCAGCAGCGTAGTAGGTAGCGGGAGTTTCAATGAGCAGTTCTTC. Translated: CASSVVGSGSFNEQFF.

The chain joins TRBV29-1 to TRBJ2-4; 8 nucleotides align to TRBD1. The CDR3 sequence is 13 residues long. Germline-derived CDR1 and CDR2 are SQVTM and ANQGSEA. The V gene end was trimmed by 5 bases and the J gene end by 1 base; junction bases not matched to a gene: 1. The CDR3 reads CSVRTGAKNIQYF. CDR3 coding DNA: TGCAGCGTTCGGACAGGGGCCAAAAACATTCAGTACTTC.

The V and J genes are TRBV6-6 and TRBJ1-4, with TRBD1 as a possible D gene (5 bases). The germline V gene has CDR1 MNHNY and CDR2 SVGAGI (reference sequence). The CDR3 contains 13 residues. The V end lost 5 bases, the J end lost 8 bases, and 12 bases lay between the germline ends. CDR3 DNA sequence: TGTGCCAGCAGTAGTCAGGGTTGGGAAAAACTGTTTTTT. Protein: CASSSQGWEKLFF.

This clone was picked up one time. The rearrangement joins TRBV27 to TRBJ2-7; D possibly corresponds to TRBD2 (5 bases). The V end lost 0 bases, the J end lost 4 bases, and 16 bases lay between the germline ends. The germline V gene encodes CDR1 MNHEY and CDR2 SMNVEV (reference sequence). The CDR3 is 16 residues long. DNA of the CDR3: TGTGCCAGCAGTTTATCGAGGGCTAGCAGGTTATACGAGCAGTACTTC. Translating it yields CASSLSRASRLYEQYF.

V and J are TRBV29-1 and TRBJ1-4; weak D call: TRBD1 (6 bases). Germline assignment: CDR1 SQVTM and CDR2 ANQGSEA. This CDR3 is built from 14 residues. Trimming removed 6 bases at V and 6 bases at J, with 17 bases between. This chain's CDR3 is CSVAGTSADEKLFF. DNA of the CDR3: TGCAGCGTCGCCGGGACAAGTGCCGATGAAAAACTGTTTTTT.

This chain links TRBV6-6 with TRBJ1-2; D remains ambiguous. The V end lost 1 base, the J end lost 8 bases, and 8 bases lay between the germline ends. CDR1 MNHNY and CDR2 SVGAGI come from the germline V gene (reference sequence). CDR3 length: 12 amino acids. This CDR3 reads CASSYWCSGYTF. CDR3 in DNA: TGTGCCAGCAGTTACTGGTGCAGCGGCTACACCTTC.

This clone has a handful of counts. The chain carries TRBV9 and TRBJ2-2; D remains unclear. From germline, CDR1 is SGDLS and CDR2 YYNGEE. V dropped 3 bases and J dropped 1 base, with 4 bases sitting between them. CDR3 length: 13 amino acids. The CDR3 is CASSGQNTGELFF. Written as DNA, the CDR3 is TGTGCCAGCAGCGGACAGAACACCGGGGAGCTGTTTTTT.

The chain recombines TRBV7-9 with TRBJ2-5, with 8 bases aligning to TRBD1. Germline V CDR1 and CDR2: SEHNR, FQNEAQ (reference sequence). J was trimmed by 5 bases and V by 1 base; bases with no gene match: 3. The CDR3 loop spans 14 amino acids. The CDR3 nucleotides are TGTGCCAGCAGCTTAGGGACAGGGAGGGAGACCCAGTACTTC. This encodes CASSLGTGRETQYF. Filled out from reference TRBV7-9 and TRBJ2-5, the complete variable domain reads DTGVSQNPRHKITKRGQNVTFRCDPISEHNRLYWYRQTLGQGPEFLTYFQNEAQLEKSRLLSDRFSAERPKGSFSTLEIQRTEQGDSAMYLCASSLGTGRETQYFGPGTRLLVL.

The chain joins TRBV2 to TRBJ2-7; 9 bases are shared with TRBD1. There are 12 residues in the CDR3. V was clipped by 8 bases and J by 5 bases; unmatched bases: 4. The germline V gene has CDR1 SNHLY and CDR2 FYNNEI. The DNA of the CDR3 is TGTGCCAGCCGGGACAGGGTTGACGAGCAGTACTTC. It specifies CASRDRVDEQYF.

The rearrangement joins TRBV6-5 to TRBJ2-7, with 10 nucleotides matching TRBD2. Germline CDR1 MNHEY, CDR2 SVGAGI. CDR3 length: 14 residues. V dropped 6 bases and J dropped 2; count of bases not matched to a gene: 4. The DNA of the CDR3 is TGTGCCAGCAGCACTCTAGCGGGGGCCTACGAGCAGTACTTC. Amino acids: CASSTLAGAYEQYF.

The rearrangement links TRBV7-9 to TRBJ1-3; the D gene is possibly TRBD1 (6 bases). V lost 5 bases to trimming and J lost 4 bases, with 15 bases between them. CDR1 is SEHNR and CDR2 is FQNEAQ in the germline V gene (reference sequence). The CDR3 loop spans 15 amino acids. CDR3 nucleotides: TGTGCCAGCAGCCCCCTGAGGGGGTCAGGAAACACCATATATTTT. This gives the protein CASSPLRGSGNTIYF.

V and J are TRBV9 and TRBJ2-1, with D possibly matching TRBD2 (6 bases). Deletions cut 3 bases from V and 4 bases from J, with 14 bases between. The CDR3 totals 15 residues. Per germline, CDR1 SGDLS and CDR2 YYNGEE. The CDR3 sequence is CASSGEWGVYNEQFF. CDR3 in DNA: TGTGCCAGCAGCGGCGAATGGGGGGTATACAATGAGCAGTTCTTC.

The chain carries TRBV14 and TRBJ1-5; D gene uncertain. This CDR3 comprises 15 residues. CDR1 is SGHDN, CDR2 FVKESK, per germline. Trimming removed 3 bases from V and 2 bases from J, with 11 bases in between. The CDR3 nucleotides are TGTGCCAGCAGCCAGGTGGGATGGGGCAATCAGCCCCAGCATTTT. Translation: CASSQVGWGNQPQHF.

V is TRBV28 and J is TRBJ2-1; no definite D call. CDR1 is MDHEN, CDR2 SYDVKM, per germline. The CDR3 has 12 amino acids. V was cut by 3 bases and J by 10 bases, with 10 bases left in between. The chain's CDR3 is CASSFAHWEQFF. DNA of the CDR3: TGTGCCAGCAGTTTTGCCCACTGGGAGCAGTTCTTC.

The chain couples TRBV5-5 to TRBJ2-7, with 8 bases aligning to TRBD2. This CDR3 region has 16 residues. Germline CDR1 is SGHKS and CDR2 is YYEKEE (reference sequence). V was pared by 0 bases and J by 5 bases, with 10 bases of the junction left unmatched. Written as DNA, the CDR3 is TGTGCCAGCAGCTTGGTCCCTGTTAGCGGGAACCACGAGCAGTACTTC. This translates into CASSLVPVSGNHEQYF.

The chain links TRBV7-9 to TRBJ2-1; tentatively, D is TRBD2 (6 bases). V shed 1 base and J shed 4 bases, with 17 bases lying between them. The CDR3 runs to 17 residues. Germline V CDR1 and CDR2: SEHNR, FQNEAQ (reference sequence). CDR3 DNA sequence: TGTGCCAGCAGCTTAGGCCCGCGAGGGAGCGGGTACAATGAGCAGTTCTTC. Translation: CASSLGPRGSGYNEQFF. Filled out from reference TRBV7-9 and TRBJ2-1, the complete variable domain reads DTGVSQNPRHKITKRGQNVTFRCDPISEHNRLYWYRQTLGQGPEFLTYFQNEAQLEKSRLLSDRFSAERPKGSFSTLEIQRTEQGDSAMYLCASSLGPRGSGYNEQFFGPGTRLTVL.

The chain is built from TRBV4-1 and TRBJ1-1; a possible D gene is TRBD1 (5 bases). Germline loops: CDR1 MGHRA, CDR2 YSYEKL. Deletions cut 2 bases from V and 8 bases from J, with 15 bases between. The CDR3 extends over 14 amino acids. The CDR3 bases are TGCGCCAGCAGCCAATCGGGGGGAAACTTAGAAGCTTTCTTT. The encoded protein is CASSQSGGNLEAFF.

The chain joins TRBV5-5 to TRBJ2-7, with 9 bases matching TRBD2. The junction had 5 bases not matched to a gene; V was cut back by 2 bases and J by 2 bases. From germline, CDR1 is SGHKS and CDR2 YYEKEE (reference sequence). The CDR3 extends over 15 amino acids. CDR3 sequence (DNA): TGTGCCAGCAGCTTCCTAGCGGGGCCCGCCTACGAGCAGTACTTC. Its translation is CASSFLAGPAYEQYF.

This sequence joins TRBV11-2 and TRBJ1-4; D remains unclear. The CDR3 sequence is 11 residues long. Trimming removed 1 base from V and 7 bases from J, with 1 base in between. CDR1 and CDR2 (germline): SGHAT, FQNNGV. DNA of the CDR3: TGTGCCAGCAGCTTAGGTGAAAAACTGTTTTTT. It codes for CASSLGEKLFF.

The J gene is TRBJ1-6, the V gene TRBV7-9; D remains ambiguous. The V end lost 4 bases, the J end lost 7 bases, and 2 bases lay between the germline ends. Germline values: CDR1 SEHNR, CDR2 FQNEAQ (reference sequence). This CDR3 comprises 11 residues. CDR3 sequence (DNA): TGTGCCAGCAGCTCAAATTCACCCCTCCACTTT. Protein: CASSSNSPLHF.

V gene TRBV5-1 combines with J gene TRBJ2-1, with TRBD1 matching 8 bases. With 3 bases clipped from V and 6 bases from J, the junction kept 2 bases outside the gene matches. Germline V gene sequence: CDR1 SGHRS, CDR2 YFSETQ. The CDR3 is 13 residues long. DNA of the CDR3: TGCGCCAGCAGCTGGACAGGGCGCAATGAGCAGTTCTTC. It yields the protein CASSWTGRNEQFF.

In the case of this clone: An end of the junction differs from the germline gene, which may be a read error. The chain recombines TRBV7-3 with TRBJ2-7; D remains unclear. CDR3 length: 15 amino acids. CDR1 and CDR2 from the germline V gene are SGHTA and FQGTGA. The CDR3 nucleotides read TGTGCCAGCAGCTTCCTTATAATCTCCGGGTGGGCCACGGACTTC. Protein: CASSFLIISGWATDF.

V usage is TRBV6-5 and J usage is TRBJ2-5, with TRBD1 identical over 8 bases. The CDR3 contains 14 residues. The J segment lost 2 bases and the V segment lost 4 bases, leaving 3 bases of the junction unmatched. Germline lookup yields CDR1 MNHEY and CDR2 SVGAGI. CDR3 sequence (DNA): TGTGCCAGCAGTTGGACAGGGCAACAAGAGACCCAGTACTTC. It codes for CASSWTGQQETQYF.

The CDR3 nucleotides read TGTGCCAGCAGCTTGGAATGGAACACTGAAGCTTTCTTT. Translation: CASSLEWNTEAFF. This chain uses TRBV5-6 with TRBJ1-1; D remains unclear. From germline, CDR1 is SGHDT and CDR2 YYEEEE. V lost 0 bases and J 1 base, leaving 4 bases between the germline ends. The CDR3 contains 13 residues. The full variable domain, completed using reference TRBV5-6 and TRBJ1-1, is DAGVTQSPTHLIKTRGQQVTLRCSPKSGHDTVSWYQQALGQGPQFIFQYYEEEERQRGNFPDRFSGHQFPNYSSELNVNALLLGDSALYLCASSLEWNTEAFFGQGTRLTVV.

The rearrangement uses TRBV6-6 and TRBJ2-2, with 9 nucleotides matching TRBD1. The CDR3 contains 14 residues. Germline CDR1 and CDR2: MNHNY and SVGAGI (reference sequence). The V gene end was trimmed by 5 bases and the J gene end by 3 bases; junction bases not matched to a gene: 1. The CDR3 is CASSTGGDTGELFF. In nucleotides, the CDR3 is TGTGCCAGCAGTACAGGGGGCGACACCGGGGAGCTGTTTTTT.

The gene calls are TRBV11-2 and TRBJ2-1; 10 bases agree with TRBD2. V trimming: 1 base; J trimming: 8 bases; junction bases outside the gene matches: 8. Germline V gene lookup returns CDR1 SGHAT and CDR2 FQNNGV. The CDR3 has 16 residues. The CDR3 sequence: CASSLAPSGGVHEQFF. In DNA, the CDR3 is TGTGCCAGCAGCTTAGCCCCTAGCGGGGGTGTCCATGAGCAGTTCTTC.